This is a list of T cell receptor beta chains from one sample in a study of shared clonotypes between healthy human individuals. TCRdb's table, derived via immunoSEQ multiplex PCR, lists solely in-frame clones and lacks some. The table includes about 980,000 clones, roughly 72% detected once. Sequenced material: memory CD4+ T cells sorted from blood. These receptors were taken from a man younger than 35 in good health. Each CDR3 is given with its conserved first and last residue. A D gene is named only where the DNA matches it firmly. Rows may omit the clone size; those that give it use once, few, many or a size class.

V	D	size	J	DNA	CDR3
TRBV10-3	TRBD1	NA	TRBJ1-1	TGTGCCATCAGTGAGGGGGGACAGATGAACACTGAAGCTTTCTTT	CAISEGGQMNTEAFF
TRBV2	TRBD1	NA	TRBJ1-6	TGTGCCAGCAGTGCCCCGGGACAGGGCAATTCACCCCTCCACTTT	CASSAPGQGNSPLHF
TRBV5-6	TRBD1	once	TRBJ2-4	TGTGCCAGCAGCTCCCCCACGGGACAGGGACTCATTCAGTACTTC	CASSSPTGQGLIQYF
TRBV28	NA	few	TRBJ1-1	TGTGCCAGTATGACACCAAACACTGAAGCTTTCTTT	CASMTPNTEAFF
TRBV7-9	TRBD2	NA	TRBJ2-5	TGTGCCAGCAGCTTATATAGGGGGACTAGCACTCAAGAGACCCAGTACTTC	CASSLYRGTSTQETQYF
TRBV4-3	NA	NA	TRBJ2-7	TGCGCCAGCAGCCAAGAGGTTGGAAGCTCCTACGAGCAGTACTTC	CASSQEVGSSYEQYF
TRBV7-9	TRBD2	NA	TRBJ2-4	TGTGCCAGCAGCTTAGGTTTTACTAGCGGCATTCAGTACTTC	CASSLGFTSGIQYF
TRBV6-5	TRBD1	NA	TRBJ1-2	TGTGCCAGCAGTTACACGGGACAGGGTAATGGCTACACCTTC	CASSYTGQGNGYTF
TRBV6-5	NA	NA	TRBJ2-2	TGTGCCAGCAGTTACGCCAGAAACACCGGGGAGCTGTTTTTT	CASSYARNTGELFF
TRBV5-1	TRBD1	once	TRBJ2-7	TGCGCCAGCAGCCCGGAACCGGGACAGGGCACCTACGAGCAGTACTTC	CASSPEPGQGTYEQYF
TRBV30	NA	NA	TRBJ2-2	TGTGCCTGGGCTCGGACAGCGAACACCGGGGAGCTGTTTTTT	CAWARTANTGELFF
TRBV13	TRBD2	NA	TRBJ2-3	TGTGCCAGCAGCGCCGGGACTAGCTTAGATACGCAGTATTTT	CASSAGTSLDTQYF
TRBV5-4	TRBD1	NA	TRBJ2-3	TGTGCCAGCAGCCTCCGGGACAGGCTATCCACAGATACGCAGTATTTT	CASSLRDRLSTDTQYF
TRBV10-3	NA	NA	TRBJ2-7	TGTGCCATCAGTGAAAGTGGGCCTTACTACGAGCAGTACTTC	CAISESGPYYEQYF
TRBV6-9	NA	NA	TRBJ2-1	TGTGCCACCTGGCCCCGGGGCCGAGACAATGAGCAGTTCTTC	CATWPRGRDNEQFF
TRBV28	TRBD1	NA	TRBJ2-7	TGTGCCAGCAGTTCAGGGGGCGCCGCAATCGAGCAGTACTTC	CASSSGGAAIEQYF
TRBV18	NA	NA	TRBJ1-6	TGTGCCAGCTCGACGACAGGAGGTAATTCACCCCTCCACTTT	CASSTTGGNSPLHF
TRBV7-9	TRBD2	NA	TRBJ2-1	TGTGCCAGCAGCCCAATTAGCGGGAGAGCGGGGGCGTTCTTC	CASSPISGRAGAFF
TRBV6-1	NA	NA	TRBJ2-5	TGTGCCAGCAGTGGCTCCAGGGTTACAGAGACCCAGTACTTC	CASSGSRVTETQYF